Described below is a single T cell receptor (beta chain) sequence and its context. Germline values: CDR1 SGHDT, CDR2 YYEEEE. V was clipped by 5 bases and J by 1 base; unmatched bases: 2. The CDR3 contains 14 residues. Alopecia areata patients had lesional scalp punch biopsies and peripheral blood taken from them. The sample is drawn from a study of CD8+ T cells in alopecia areata. Study overall: Twice a day, 5 to 10 mg of oral tofacitinib was administered to treated patients.

Reverse transcription of extracted RNA yielded cDNA, which provided the sequencing template. The assay was immunoSEQ multiplex PCR, and TCRdb's table has in-frame clones only and misses some. This sample has about 160,000 clones, with about nine tenths found just once. The sequence derives from a human donor with alopecia areata. This chain links TRBV5-6 with TRBJ2-3, with 9 bases that match TRBD2. The sample in question was CD8+ T cells sorted from blood, obtained at week 0. The CDR3 DNA reads as TGTGCCAGCAGTTTAGCGGGGGGCACAGATACGCAGTATTTT. It translates to CASSLAGGTDTQYF.